The 30 T cell receptor beta chains below were found in one sample sequenced in a study of response to subunit inactivated influenza vaccine. TCRdb processed the RT-PCR reads anew with MiXCR; each CDR3 protein has one entry. The data hold roughly 500,000 distinct CDR3 sequences, with about 15% observed a single time. The starting material was CD4+ T cells sorted from PBMCs, obtained less than 30 months after vaccination. These receptor sequences come from a man aged 50 to 69 who received an inactivated influenza vaccine.

This clonotype was found many times. A junction boundary mismatches the germline segment, possibly from a read error. The chain combines TRBV7-7 with TRBJ2-2, with D tentatively TRBD1 (5 bases). From germline, CDR1 is SSHAT and CDR2 FNYEAQ (reference sequence). The CDR3 contains 13 residues. The CDR3 coding sequence is TGTGCTAGCAGTCAGGGCAGGACCGGGGAGCTGTTTTTT. Translation: CASSQGRTGELFF.

This clonotype has more than one count but fewer than ten. A read error is possible here, since a much larger clone lies one base away. The chain has TRBV13 and TRBJ2-7; TRBD2 is a possible D gene (6 bases). V lost 1 base, J lost 8 bases, and 15 bases lay in between. The CDR3 is made up of 14 amino acids. The germline V gene encodes CDR1 PRHDT and CDR2 FYEKMQ (reference sequence). The CDR3 spells CASSLVNGDLKQYF. The DNA for the CDR3 is TGTGCCAGCAGCTTAGTAAACGGGGACTTAAAGCAGTACTTC. The entire variable domain, with the rest obtained from reference TRBV13 and TRBJ2-7, is as follows: AAGVIQSPRHLIKEKRETATLKCYPIPRHDTVYWYQQGPGQDPQFLISFYEKMQSDKGSIPDRFSAQQFSDYHSELNMSSLELGDSALYFCASSLVNGDLKQYFGPGTRLTVT.

V is TRBV15 and J is TRBJ2-7, with TRBD2 matching over 8 bases. V shed 1 base, J shed 2 bases, and the junction held 4 bases outside the gene matches. Germline V CDR1 and CDR2: LNHNV, YYDKDF (reference sequence). The CDR3 spans 15 residues. The CDR3 nucleotides are TGTGCCACCAGCAGAGGTGGCGGGGGGACCTACGAGCAGTACTTC. Amino acids: CATSRGGGGTYEQYF.

This clonotype came up a few times. V is TRBV12-3 or TRBV12-4 and J is TRBJ1-2; D is possibly TRBD1 (5 bases). The V and J ends lost 1 base and 7 bases respectively, with 10 bases between them. The CDR3 has 13 residues. In DNA, the CDR3 is TGTGCCAGCAGTTTAGTTGGGGCAGGTGGCTACACCTTC. Translating it yields CASSLVGAGGYTF.

The V and J genes are TRBV6-1 and TRBJ1-1, with D tentatively TRBD1 (5 bases). Germline V gene lookup returns CDR1 MNHNS and CDR2 SASEGT. Deletions cut 5 bases from V and 5 bases from J, with 15 bases between. The CDR3 has 14 amino acids. The CDR3 is CASSSPGGRTEAFF. In DNA form, the CDR3 reads TGTGCCAGCAGTAGCCCCGGGGGTCGGACTGAAGCTTTCTTT.

V usage is TRBV20-1 and J usage is TRBJ1-4; 8 positions match TRBD1. The germline CDR1 and CDR2 sequences are DFQATT and SNEGSKA (reference sequence). The V and J ends lost 2 bases and 8 bases, in that order; junction bases with no gene match: 7. The CDR3 runs 14 residues. The CDR3 coding sequence is TGCAGTGCTAGACAGGGGGCAAGGGGGGAAAAACTGTTTTTT. It codes for CSARQGARGEKLFF.

The V and J genes are TRBV7-3 and TRBJ2-1, with 8 bases matching TRBD2. The germline CDR1 and CDR2 sequences are SGHTA and FQGTGA. V lost 1 base to trimming and J lost 4 bases; unmatched junction nucleotides: 6. CDR3 length equals 16 residues. In DNA form, the CDR3 reads TGTGCCAGCAGCTTAAAGGCTAGCGGGCTATACAATGAGCAGTTCTTC. Amino acid sequence: CASSLKASGLYNEQFF. The full variable domain, rest sourced from reference TRBV7-3 and TRBJ2-1, is GAGVSQTPSNKVTEKGKYVELRCDPISGHTALYWYRQSLGQGPEFLIYFQGTGAADDSGLPNDRFFAVRPEGSVSTLKIQRTERGDSAVYLCASSLKASGLYNEQFFGPGTRLTVL.

The sample holds many counts of this clonotype. The V gene is TRBV29-1, the J gene TRBJ2-5; no clear D gene. CDR3 length: 11 amino acids. The V end lost 3 bases, the J end lost 1 base, and 3 bases lay between the germline ends. Germline-derived CDR1 and CDR2 are SQVTM and ANQGSEA. This CDR3 reads CSVDGQETQYF. The CDR3 nucleotides read TGCAGCGTTGATGGCCAAGAGACCCAGTACTTC.

This clonotype was observed a handful of times. This sequence joins TRBV19 and TRBJ1-5, with TRBD1 matching over 10 bases. CDR1 and CDR2 from the germline V gene are LNHDA and SQIVND (reference sequence). V was pared by 4 bases and J by 0 bases, with 3 bases of the junction left unmatched. The CDR3 is made up of 16 amino acids. The CDR3 DNA reads as TGTGCCAGTAGTAGCTGGACAGGGGGTAGCAATCAGCCCCAGCATTTT. Protein: CASSSWTGGSNQPQHF.

This clonotype was seen a few times. The chain couples TRBV6-2 or TRBV6-3 to TRBJ2-1; D could derive from TRBD1 or TRBD2 (6 bases each). V lost 6 bases, J lost 0 bases, and 12 bases lay in between. The CDR3 is 15 amino acids. CDR1 and CDR2 (germline): MNHEY, SVGEGT. The CDR3 sequence is CASSRGLSSYNEQFF. CDR3 DNA: TGTGCCAGCAGCCGGGGGCTAAGCTCCTACAATGAGCAGTTCTTC.

This clonotype was picked up many times. The chain uses TRBV10-3 and TRBJ2-1; D is unresolved. The CDR3 length is 17 residues. Trimming removed 0 bases at V and 3 bases at J, with 15 bases between. Looked up from germline, CDR1 is ENHRY and CDR2 is SYGVKD. The CDR3 loop reads CAISESTQSEDYNEQFF. CDR3 nucleotides: TGTGCCATCAGTGAGTCGACCCAAAGCGAGGACTACAATGAGCAGTTCTTC.

This clonotype was recorded at least ten times. The DNA of the CDR3 is TGCAGCGTTGAGAGGGGTGGTCGCGAGCAGTACTTC. It is translated as CSVERGGREQYF. This rearrangement joins TRBV29-1 to TRBJ2-7; D may match TRBD1 or TRBD2 (5 bases each). Trimming took off 3 bases at V and 6 bases at J, with 12 bases between the two ends. Germline V CDR1 and CDR2: SQVTM, ANQGSEA. The CDR3 contains 12 residues.

The chain carries TRBV11-2 and TRBJ2-5, with TRBD2 matching over 9 bases. The CDR3 has 16 amino acids. Per the germline V gene, CDR1 is SGHAT and CDR2 is FQNNGV. After removal of 1 base from V and 0 bases from J, the junction contained 3 bases not matched to a gene. CDR3 sequence reads: CASSLGREGYQETQYF. As DNA, the CDR3 is TGTGCCAGCAGCTTAGGGCGGGAGGGGTACCAAGAGACCCAGTACTTC.

This clonotype was seen only a few times. This chain links TRBV25-1 with TRBJ2-1, with 8 bases lining up with TRBD2. The CDR3 length is 16 residues. Germline V gene lookup returns CDR1 MGHDK and CDR2 SYGVNS. Trimming cost V 7 bases and J 8 bases; bases outside gene matches: 16. DNA of the CDR3: TGTGCCAGCACAGCCGTGGAGCGGGGGTTTGGTGATGAGCAGTTCTTC. Translated: CASTAVERGFGDEQFF.

The chain couples TRBV20-1 to TRBJ2-7; 13 positions match TRBD2. Trimming at V came to 4 bases and at J to 12 bases, leaving 24 bases not matched to a gene. The CDR3 is made up of 18 amino acids. Germline-derived CDR1 and CDR2 are DFQATT and SNEGSKA (reference sequence). CDR3 sequence: CSAILPRLAGGLPKLLYF. The DNA of the CDR3 is TGCAGTGCTATCCTCCCTAGACTAGCGGGAGGCCTACCTAAACTTTTGTACTTC.

This clonotype was seen a handful of times. The chain recombines TRBV4-3 with TRBJ2-3, with D perhaps assigned TRBD1 or TRBD2 (5 bases each). This CDR3 is 14 amino acids long. Germline assignment: CDR1 LGHNA and CDR2 YSLEER. The V and J ends lost 0 bases and 5 bases respectively, with 9 bases between them. The CDR3: CASSQDLGVDTQYF. CDR3 sequence (DNA): TGCGCCAGCAGCCAAGATCTGGGGGTAGATACGCAGTATTTT.

V gene TRBV20-1 combines with J gene TRBJ2-7, with 7 nucleotides matching TRBD2. CDR1 DFQATT and CDR2 SNEGSKA come from the germline V gene (reference sequence). Losses at the gene ends were 7 bases for V and 3 bases for J; bases not matched to a gene: 9. The CDR3 is 13 amino acids. CDR3 loop: CSVMISGFYEQYF. DNA of the CDR3: TGCAGTGTTATGATTAGCGGGTTCTACGAGCAGTACTTC.

This sequence joins TRBV10-3 and TRBJ2-7; 8 bases map to TRBD1. The CDR3 consists of 14 residues. Per germline, CDR1 ENHRY and CDR2 SYGVKD. Losses at the gene ends were 10 bases for V and 1 base for J; bases not matched to a gene: 9. The CDR3 region is CASRDGTGSYEQYF. The CDR3 DNA sequence: TGTGCCAGCCGGGATGGGACAGGATCCTACGAGCAGTACTTC.

This clonotype was seen a few times. The chain recombines TRBV20-1 with TRBJ2-1; 13 nucleotides agree with TRBD2. The germline V gene has CDR1 DFQATT and CDR2 SNEGSKA (reference sequence). The CDR3 totals 14 residues. V lost 3 bases and J lost 9; bases outside the gene matches: 5. CDR3 nucleotides: TGCAGTGCTAGCACTAGCGGGAGGGCGGGTGAGCAGTTCTTC. The encoded protein is CSASTSGRAGEQFF.

In this sample, this clonotype turned up a few times. The V and J genes are TRBV3-1 and TRBJ2-2; the match to TRBD1 covers 10 bases. The germline V gene encodes CDR1 LGHDT and CDR2 YNNKEL (reference sequence). The CDR3 is 18 amino acids. Trimming cost V 8 bases and J 2 bases; bases outside gene matches: 14. The CDR3 region is CASSRTGQGPGNTGELFF. CDR3 bases: TGTGCCAGCTCCCGCACGGGACAGGGGCCCGGCAACACCGGGGAGCTGTTTTTT.

This chain links TRBV5-1 with TRBJ2-2; D is perhaps TRBD1 (6 bases). V lost 0 bases, J lost 3 bases, and 9 bases lay in between. Germline-derived CDR1 and CDR2 are SGHRS and YFSETQ. CDR3 length: 15 amino acids. This CDR3 reads CASSLDRVDTGELFF. The DNA for the CDR3 is TGCGCCAGCAGCTTGGACAGGGTTGACACCGGGGAGCTGTTTTTT.

J is TRBJ2-6 and V is TRBV6-5; no reliable D call. CDR1 and CDR2 from the germline V gene are MNHEY and SVGAGI. This CDR3 is 14 amino acids long. V lost 2 bases and J lost 4, with 6 bases in between. The CDR3 loop is CASSYPGGANVLTF. The CDR3 region has the DNA TGTGCCAGCAGTTACCCCGGCGGGGCCAACGTCCTGACTTTC.

CDR3 nucleotides: TGTGCCAGCAGTCCCGGAGTGAGCTCCTACAATGAGCAGTTCTTC. Translated, it gives CASSPGVSSYNEQFF. V usage is TRBV5-6 and J usage is TRBJ2-1; D unclear. The CDR3 covers 15 residues. The V and J ends lost 5 bases and 0 bases respectively, with 12 bases between them. Germline CDR1 SGHDT, CDR2 YYEEEE.

The V gene is TRBV4-2, the J gene TRBJ1-1; perhaps TRBD1 as D (6 bases). V gave up 0 bases and J gave up 0 bases, with 14 bases separating them. CDR3 length: 17 residues. The germline V gene encodes CDR1 LGHNA and CDR2 YNFKEQ. In nucleotides, the CDR3 is TGTGCCAGCAGCCAAGACGGCAGGGGCCCCATGAACACTGAAGCTTTCTTT. It specifies CASSQDGRGPMNTEAFF.

The chain employs TRBV20-1 and TRBJ2-1; 9 nucleotides agree with TRBD2. Losses at the gene ends were 3 bases for V and 6 bases for J; bases not matched to a gene: 6. Germline V gene lookup returns CDR1 DFQATT and CDR2 SNEGSKA (reference sequence). The CDR3 contains 14 residues. The CDR3 sequence: CSARVSGSLNEQFF. The DNA for the CDR3 is TGCAGTGCTAGGGTTAGCGGGAGCCTCAATGAGCAGTTCTTC.

The CDR3 nucleotides read TGTGCCAGCAGCTCCAACGACCTGCTAAGCTCTGGAAACACCATATATTTT. Encoded protein: CASSSNDLLSSGNTIYF. V usage is TRBV7-9 and J usage is TRBJ1-3; D gene unclear. With 4 bases removed from V and 0 bases from J, the gap between germline ends came to 16 bases. This CDR3 is built from 17 residues. The V gene's germline CDR1 is SEHNR and CDR2 FQNEAQ (reference sequence).

The chain links TRBV25-1 to TRBJ2-5, with 9 bases matching TRBD2. CDR1 and CDR2 from the germline V gene are MGHDK and SYGVNS. V lost 6 bases and J lost 5; bases outside the gene matches: 10. CDR3 size: 15 residues. The CDR3 DNA reads TGTGCCAGCAGCCCTCAGCTAGCGGGGAGGGAGACCCAGTACTTC. Translating gives CASSPQLAGRETQYF.

This clonotype was observed a few times. Written as DNA, the CDR3 is TGTGCCAGCTCAACCAGGGACCCTGAGACCCAGTACTTC. This translates into CASSTRDPETQYF. V gene TRBV28 combines with J gene TRBJ2-5; D may match TRBD1 or TRBD2 (5 bases each). This CDR3 spans 13 amino acids. Trimming removed 8 bases from V and 5 bases from J, with 15 bases in between. In germline, CDR1 is MDHEN, CDR2 SYDVKM.

V and J are TRBV7-8 and TRBJ2-1; the D gene is possibly TRBD2 (6 bases). Per the germline V gene, CDR1 is SGHVS and CDR2 is FQNEAQ. The V gene lost 5 bases and the J gene lost 1 base, with 12 bases spanning the gap. The CDR3 is 15 residues long. This CDR3 reads CASSPRRVSYNEQFF. CDR3 DNA: TGTGCCAGCAGCCCCCGGAGGGTTTCCTACAATGAGCAGTTCTTC.

The chain is built from TRBV5-6 and TRBJ2-5; D is possibly TRBD1 (5 bases). Germline loops: CDR1 SGHDT, CDR2 YYEEEE. The CDR3 runs 16 residues. V shed 1 base and J shed 0 bases, with 13 bases lying between them. CDR3 bases: TGTGCCAGCAGCTTGCAAGGGCCAGGGTACCAAGAGACCCAGTACTTC. It encodes CASSLQGPGYQETQYF.